These 17 T cell receptor beta chains were sequenced from one sample in a study of blood T cell repertoires in COVID-19. Clones were read by immunoSEQ multiplex PCR, and TCRdb kept only the in-frame ones, dropping some. The sample shows over 200,000 clones, approximately 83% of them seen only once. Sequencing was done on a sample of peripheral blood. Source of these receptors: a woman aged 40 to 50 with active or convalescent COVID-19.

This chain uses TRBV2 with TRBJ1-4; D unclear. Germline V gene lookup returns CDR1 SNHLY and CDR2 FYNNEI. V was clipped by 8 bases and J by 0 bases, with 4 bases between them. CDR3 length: 12 residues. CDR3 amino acids: CASLATNEKLFF. The DNA of the CDR3 is TGTGCCAGCCTTGCAACTAATGAAAAACTGTTTTTT.

This clone has a handful of counts. This chain links TRBV4-1 with TRBJ2-5; 7 positions agree with TRBD1. J gave up 2 bases and V 0 bases, and 9 bases lay outside the gene matches. The CDR3 contains 17 residues. Germline V gives CDR1 MGHRA, CDR2 YSYEKL. For the CDR3, the DNA is TGCGCCAGCAGCCAAGAAGGTCTGGGACAGTCTCAAGAGACCCAGTACTTC. Its protein product is CASSQEGLGQSQETQYF.

A few counts support this clone. The chain carries TRBV7-2 and TRBJ1-6; possible D gene TRBD1, 5 bases. The CDR3 extends over 14 amino acids. From germline, CDR1 is SGHTA and CDR2 FQGNSA. The germline V and J ends were trimmed by 7 bases and 0 bases, with 7 bases remaining between them. The CDR3, as DNA: TGTGCCAGCATGCAGGGCTCCTATAATTCACCCCTCCACTTT. Its translation is CASMQGSYNSPLHF.

This sequence joins TRBV25-1 and TRBJ1-3; possibly TRBD1 for D (5 bases). Germline CDR1 is MGHDK and CDR2 is SYGVNS. V was clipped by 5 bases and J by 3 bases, with 8 bases between them. The CDR3 sequence is 13 residues long. DNA for the CDR3: TGTGCCAGCAGTCTCGGGGGTGGAAACACCATATATTTT. This sequence encodes CASSLGGGNTIYF.

The chain recombines TRBV10-1 with TRBJ2-3; D may be TRBD1 (5 bases). Germline V lookup: CDR1 WNHNN, CDR2 SYGVQD (reference sequence). This CDR3 is built from 16 residues. V was clipped by 3 bases and J by 0 bases, with 13 bases between them. The CDR3 here is CASSESGAGSTDTQYF. CDR3 nucleotides: TGCGCCAGCAGTGAAAGTGGAGCAGGGAGCACAGATACGCAGTATTTT.

In its sample, this clone was seen a few times. J is TRBJ1-1 and V is TRBV2; 7 positions match TRBD1. The CDR3 has 13 amino acids. After removal of 6 bases from V and 1 base from J, the junction contained 2 bases not matched to a gene. In germline, CDR1 is SNHLY, CDR2 FYNNEI. The CDR3 loop reads CASSQGGNTEAFF. Here the CDR3 DNA reads TGTGCCAGCAGCCAGGGGGGGAACACTGAAGCTTTCTTT.

V gene TRBV2 combines with J gene TRBJ1-1; tentative D call: TRBD1 (5 bases). Germline CDR1 and CDR2: SNHLY and FYNNEI. Deletions cut 5 bases from V and 2 bases from J, with 18 bases between. The CDR3 loop spans 16 amino acids. DNA for the CDR3: TGTGCCAGCAGTACTCTGCGTACAGGCCAAAACACTGAAGCTTTCTTT. Amino acids: CASSTLRTGQNTEAFF. The whole variable domain, remainder taken from reference TRBV2 and TRBJ1-1, is EPEVTQTPSHQVTQMGQEVILRCVPISNHLYFYWYRQILGQKVEFLVSFYNNEISEKSEIFDDQFSVERPDGSNFTLKIRSTKLEDSAMYFCASSTLRTGQNTEAFFGQGTRLTVV.

This chain uses TRBV6-2 or TRBV6-3 with TRBJ1-6, with D maybe TRBD1 (6 bases). The germline gives CDR1 MNHEY, CDR2 SVGEGT. The CDR3 loop spans 13 amino acids. V shed 5 bases and J shed 12 bases, with 14 bases lying between them. CDR3 nucleotides: TGTGCCAGCAGTCTACAGGGATCGCAACCCCTCCACTTT. It encodes CASSLQGSQPLHF.

Of note for this clone: At one boundary the junction diverges from the germline segment, which might be a read error. V usage is TRBV7-7 and J usage is TRBJ2-2, with 7 bases lining up with TRBD2. Germline lookup yields CDR1 SSHAT and CDR2 FNYEAQ (reference sequence). The CDR3 totals 16 residues. This chain's CDR3 is CASSLEGLAVTGELFF. The CDR3 nucleotides read TGTGCTAGCAGCTTAGAGGGGCTAGCGGTCACCGGGGAGCTGTTTTTT.

On this clone itself: A far larger clone lies a single base away; this is likely a read error. Other DNA sequences within the sample encode an identical CDR3. V usage is TRBV12-3 or TRBV12-4 and J usage is TRBJ2-7, with unresolved D. The CDR3 is made up of 11 amino acids. V was pared by 6 bases and J by 1 base, with 4 bases between. The CDR3 nucleotides are TGTGCCAGCAGCCCTTCCTACGAGCAGTACTTC. It yields the protein CASSPSYEQYF.

V gene TRBV27 combines with J gene TRBJ1-2; D call uncertain. The ends were cut back, 5 bases at V and 4 bases at J, with 8 bases in the middle. The CDR3 totals 12 residues. Germline V lookup: CDR1 MNHEY, CDR2 SMNVEV (reference sequence). This chain's CDR3 is CASSPSGYGYTF. The CDR3 coding sequence is TGTGCCAGCAGTCCCTCAGGCTATGGCTACACCTTC.

The chain has TRBV10-3 and TRBJ1-1; 8 bases match TRBD1. J gave up 5 bases and V 11 bases, and 16 bases lay outside the gene matches. The CDR3 is made up of 15 amino acids. Germline V gene lookup returns CDR1 ENHRY and CDR2 SYGVKD. The CDR3 region is CAPNAGGVIGTEAFF. In DNA, the CDR3 is TGTGCCCCAAACGCAGGGGGCGTCATCGGGACTGAAGCTTTCTTT.

The V call is TRBV6-4, the J call TRBJ1-5, with D possibly TRBD1 on 5 matching bases. CDR1 is MRHNA, CDR2 SNTAGT, per germline. Trimming stripped 6 bases from V and 5 bases from J, with 11 bases between. The CDR3 is made up of 13 amino acids. The CDR3 nucleotides read TGTGCCAGCAGCCCCCAGGGCGATCAGCCCCAGCATTTT. Its protein product is CASSPQGDQPQHF.

The CDR3 nucleotides are TGCGCCAGCAGCCTTAAGACAGGGGCGAACACTGAAGCTTTCTTT. This encodes CASSLKTGANTEAFF. The chain is built from TRBV5-1 and TRBJ1-1; TRBD1 aligns across 8 bases. This CDR3 has 15 amino acids. Germline V gives CDR1 SGHRS, CDR2 YFSETQ. V shed 4 bases, J shed 1 base, and the junction held 6 bases outside the gene matches.

This chain links TRBV10-3 with TRBJ2-7; TRBD2 aligns across 9 bases. The germline V gene encodes CDR1 ENHRY and CDR2 SYGVKD. The CDR3 sequence is 16 residues long. Trimming cost V 3 bases and J 6 bases; bases outside gene matches: 12. CDR3 bases: TGTGCCATCAGTGAATTACCTAGCGGGAAAATCGGCGAGCAGTACTTC. This codes for CAISELPSGKIGEQYF.

The V gene is TRBV4-1, the J gene TRBJ2-3; 7 bases fit TRBD1. CDR3 length: 16 amino acids. The germline gives CDR1 MGHRA, CDR2 YSYEKL. V shed 4 bases, J shed 2 bases, and the junction held 9 bases outside the gene matches. The CDR3 reads CASSRTGAGVTDTQYF. The CDR3 nucleotides are TGCGCCAGCAGCCGTACAGGGGCAGGAGTCACAGATACGCAGTATTTT.

This chain uses TRBV9 with TRBJ1-3; D not certain. Germline V gene sequence: CDR1 SGDLS, CDR2 YYNGEE. The V end was cut by 2 bases, the J end by 1 base, with 4 bases between. The CDR3 has 13 amino acids. CDR3 sequence (DNA): TGTGCCAGCAGCGTGTATTCTGGAAACACCATATATTTT. This translates into CASSVYSGNTIYF.